The subject of this entry is one T cell receptor (beta chain). Its target is unknown. The data were taken from a study of chemoradiotherapy in HPV16-positive cancers. Regarding the study as a whole: Better recurrence-free survival went with HPV-responsive T-cell expansion in HPV16-positive patients. Functional assays defining HPV-specific T cells used only two HPV16-positive patients. Non-HPV-specific T cells did not expand in tumors during treatment, whereas candidate HPV-specific clones and E7-related motifs did.

The method was immunoSEQ multiplex PCR; TCRdb's version includes in-frame clones alone and lacks a portion of them. Here the sample spans about 29,000 clones, 90% to 95% being singletons. Samples were taken several times over chemoradiotherapy. Germline V gene lookup returns CDR1 SGHRS and CDR2 YFSETQ. V dropped 3 bases and J dropped 3 bases, with 12 bases sitting between them. CDR3 size: 15 residues. V gene TRBV5-1 combines with J gene TRBJ1-4; tentatively, D is TRBD1 (6 bases). The sequence was obtained from a human donor with HPV-associated anogenital cancer. Sequencing used blood, obtained from a patient who underwent chemoradiotherapy. CDR3 sequence: CASSSQGGPNEKLFF. In DNA, the CDR3 is TGCGCCAGCAGCTCCCAAGGGGGGCCTAATGAAAAACTGTTTTTT.